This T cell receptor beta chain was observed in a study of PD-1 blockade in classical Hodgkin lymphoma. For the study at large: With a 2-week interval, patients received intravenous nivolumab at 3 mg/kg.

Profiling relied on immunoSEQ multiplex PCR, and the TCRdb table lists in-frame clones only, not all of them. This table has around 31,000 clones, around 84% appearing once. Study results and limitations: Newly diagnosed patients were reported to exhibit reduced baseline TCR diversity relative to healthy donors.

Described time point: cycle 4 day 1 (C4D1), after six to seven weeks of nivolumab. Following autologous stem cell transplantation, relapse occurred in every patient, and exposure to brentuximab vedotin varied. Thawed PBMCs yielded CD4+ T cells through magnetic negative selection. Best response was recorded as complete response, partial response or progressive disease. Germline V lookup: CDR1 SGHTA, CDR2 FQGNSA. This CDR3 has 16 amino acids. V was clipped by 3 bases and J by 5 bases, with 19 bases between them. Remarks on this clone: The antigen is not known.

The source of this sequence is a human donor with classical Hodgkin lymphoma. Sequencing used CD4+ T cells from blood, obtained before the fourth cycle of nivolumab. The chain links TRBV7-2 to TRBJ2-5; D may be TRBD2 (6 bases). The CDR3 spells CASSFSGGSGWETQYF. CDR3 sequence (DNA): TGTGCCAGCAGCTTCAGTGGGGGGTCCGGATGGGAGACCCAGTACTTC.